The T cell receptor beta chain under discussion was sequenced for a study of blood T cells in healthy people across ages. Trimming removed 1 base at V and 8 bases at J, with 12 bases between. Germline assignment: CDR1 DFQATT and CDR2 SNEGSKA (reference sequence). The CDR3 has 13 residues. This clonotype was recorded at least ten times. What it recognizes is unknown. With a J-beta primer mix and a sample-barcoded 5' primer, a second PCR ran about 6 to 11 cycles. TCRdb recomputed calls from the 5' RACE reads with MiXCR, one row per CDR3 protein. The data hold about 670,000 distinct CDR3 sequences, with 40% to 65% observed a single time. Study findings and constraints: The study found TCR beta diversity correlated strongly with naive T cell percentage.

V and J are TRBV20-1 and TRBJ2-4; D call uncertain. This receptor was taken from a woman older than 75 in good health. Specimen: blood. In nucleotides, the CDR3 is TGCAGTGCTAGAGCCTCCCCGAGATACATTCAGTACTTC. Translated, it gives CSARASPRYIQYF.